The 24 T cell receptor beta chains listed next were all sequenced from one sample in a study of blood T cell repertoires in COVID-19. Sequenced by immunoSEQ multiplex PCR; TCRdb stores in-frame clones only, minus some. The sample has over 250,000 clones; approximately 90% are singletons. The sequenced sample consisted of peripheral blood. The receptors were gathered from a woman aged 45-65 years with COVID-19, enrolled during active disease.

The rearrangement links TRBV3-1 (or the pseudogene TRBV3-2) to TRBJ1-6; 7 nucleotides agree with TRBD1. V gave up 6 bases and J gave up 10 bases; unmatched junction bases: 9. Germline-derived CDR1 and CDR2 are LGHDT and YNNKEL (reference sequence). This CDR3 is 14 amino acids long. The CDR3 sequence is CASSRTGVGSPLHF. The CDR3 coding sequence is TGTGCCAGCAGTCGAACAGGGGTTGGGTCACCCCTCCACTTT.

In DNA, the CDR3 is TGTGCCAGCAGCTTAGCCTCAGATACGCAGTATTTT. Protein product: CASSLASDTQYF. The chain links TRBV11-2 to TRBJ2-3; no definite D call. This CDR3 spans 12 amino acids. The germline V gene encodes CDR1 SGHAT and CDR2 FQNNGV. The ends were cut back, 1 base at V and 4 bases at J, with 3 bases in the middle.

This clone was seen just once. The V gene is TRBV9, the J gene TRBJ2-3; the match to TRBD2 covers 10 bases. The CDR3 totals 19 residues. CDR1 SGDLS and CDR2 YYNGEE come from the germline V gene. Trimming removed 3 bases from V and 3 bases from J; junction bases left unmatched: 16. This CDR3 is CASSAGLAVSPSRTDTQYF. CDR3 bases: TGTGCCAGCAGCGCAGGACTAGCGGTCTCCCCGAGCAGGACAGATACGCAGTATTTT.

The chain employs TRBV19 and TRBJ2-3; 8 nucleotides match TRBD1. Per germline, CDR1 LNHDA and CDR2 SQIVND (reference sequence). The J segment lost 3 bases and the V segment lost 1 base, leaving 12 bases of the junction unmatched. CDR3 length equals 18 residues. The CDR3 spells CASSIGPGQAARTDTQYF. DNA for the CDR3: TGTGCCAGTAGTATAGGCCCGGGACAGGCCGCTCGTACAGATACGCAGTATTTT.

As for this clone: This may be a read error, as it is one base from a much larger clone. The genes are TRBV5-5 and TRBJ1-6; D not certain. The CDR3 covers 13 residues. In germline, CDR1 is SGHKS, CDR2 YYEKEE (reference sequence). As DNA, the CDR3 is TGTGCCAGCAGCTTGACAGAGAATTCACCCCCCCACTTT. It is translated as CASSLTENSPPHF.

This chain uses TRBV11-3 with TRBJ1-4; no reliable D call. CDR3 length: 14 residues. V was shortened by 5 bases and J by 4 bases, with 11 bases between the two germline ends. Germline V lookup: CDR1 SGHNT, CDR2 YENEEA. CDR3 DNA sequence: TGTGCCAGCAGCCGTGGGAGTTATAATGAAAAACTGTTTTTT. Amino acid sequence: CASSRGSYNEKLFF.

This chain connects TRBV3-1 (or the pseudogene TRBV3-2) to TRBJ2-3; 7 bases are a match to TRBD1. Germline trimming cut 3 bases from V and 11 bases from J; bases unmatched to any gene: 5. Looked up from germline, CDR1 is LGHDT and CDR2 is YNNKEL (reference sequence). There are 12 residues in the CDR3. The CDR3 nucleotides are TGTGCCAGCAGCCAGCACGGGACAGAGCAGTATTTT. As protein: CASSQHGTEQYF.

The rearrangement uses TRBV5-4 and TRBJ2-1, with 7 bases aligning to TRBD2. V dropped 0 bases and J dropped 8; count of bases not matched to a gene: 11. Germline CDR1 SGHNT, CDR2 YYREEE (reference sequence). The length of the CDR3 is 16 residues. DNA of the CDR3: TGTGCCAGCAGCTTGGCCGGTCTGGGAGGGGTCGATGAGCAGTTCTTC. This sequence encodes CASSLAGLGGVDEQFF.

The rearrangement uses TRBV6-5 and TRBJ1-6, with a possible D match to TRBD1 (5 bases). The CDR3 spans 13 residues. The V end lost 4 bases, the J end lost 13 bases, and 14 bases lay between the germline ends. Germline CDR1 and CDR2: MNHEY and SVGAGI. The CDR3 loop reads CASSSQGEYPLHF. The CDR3 DNA reads TGTGCCAGCAGTTCGCAGGGTGAATATCCCCTCCACTTT.

Turning to this clone: Its ends do not fully match the called genes, so a read error is possible. This chain connects TRBV30 to TRBJ2-4; 7 bases line up with TRBD1. CDR3 length: 13 amino acids. Per the germline V gene, CDR1 is GTSNPN and CDR2 is SVGIG (reference sequence). CDR3 sequence (DNA): TGTGCCTGGAGTGTATCCAGGGGGACACAGTGCCACTTC. This sequence encodes CAWSVSRGTQCHF.

The J gene is TRBJ2-5, the V gene TRBV18; TRBD2 matches at 9 bases. The CDR3 totals 16 residues. Germline lookup yields CDR1 KGHSH and CDR2 LQKENI. Germline trimming cut 3 bases from V and 5 bases from J; bases unmatched to any gene: 10. DNA for the CDR3: TGTGCCAGCTCACCCGGGACAGCTCTAGCGGGGGAGACCCAGTACTTC. Protein sequence: CASSPGTALAGETQYF.

The chain recombines TRBV27 with TRBJ1-2, with a weak D call TRBD1 (6 bases). The CDR3 extends over 13 amino acids. V lost 4 bases to trimming and J lost 8 bases, with 14 bases between them. The germline gives CDR1 MNHEY, CDR2 SMNVEV (reference sequence). The CDR3 bases are TGTGCCAGCAGTTCACAGGGCTCCCGGGGCTACACCTTC. Translated, it gives CASSSQGSRGYTF.

The chain recombines TRBV18 with TRBJ2-7; D is possibly TRBD2 (6 bases). Germline CDR1 and CDR2: KGHSH and LQKENI. The CDR3 runs 12 residues. Trimming removed 3 bases from V and 10 bases from J, with 13 bases in between. CDR3 DNA sequence: TGTGCCAGCTCACCCCGGGGAGGAGAACAGTACTTC. Translation gives CASSPRGGEQYF.

A word on this clone: The same CDR3 arises from other DNA sequences in this sample as well. The chain carries TRBV11-3 and TRBJ1-1; D perhaps matches TRBD1 (6 bases). Looked up from germline, CDR1 is SGHNT and CDR2 is YENEEA. The ends were cut back, 5 bases at V and 1 base at J, with 11 bases in the middle. There are 14 residues in the CDR3. The CDR3 DNA reads TGTGCCAGCAGCCCGGACAGTTCGAACACTGAAGCTTTCTTT. Its protein product is CASSPDSSNTEAFF.

The V and J genes are TRBV12-3 or TRBV12-4 and TRBJ1-2; D is perhaps TRBD1 (6 bases). This CDR3 comprises 13 residues. Deletions cut 6 bases from V and 5 bases from J, with 13 bases between. CDR3 region: CASSPRTDYGYTF. In DNA form, the CDR3 reads TGTGCCAGCAGCCCTAGGACAGATTATGGCTACACCTTC.

The J gene is TRBJ1-2, the V gene TRBV30, with TRBD1 matching over 7 bases. The CDR3 sequence is 14 residues long. The ends lost 0 bases at V and 3 bases at J; junction bases unmatched: 4. Per the germline V gene, CDR1 is GTSNPN and CDR2 is SVGIG (reference sequence). CDR3 bases: TGTGCCTGGAGTGTACAGGGGACGGACTATGGCTACACCTTC. It yields the protein CAWSVQGTDYGYTF.

This clone was seen a single time. This chain connects TRBV19 to TRBJ2-5; 7 bases align to TRBD1. V dropped 4 bases and J dropped 9; count of bases not matched to a gene: 17. This CDR3 comprises 16 residues. Germline V gene data show CDR1 as LNHDA and CDR2 as SQIVND (reference sequence). CDR3 region: CASSTTRTGKQGAQYF. The CDR3 DNA is TGTGCCAGTAGTACCACTCGGACAGGCAAACAGGGTGCCCAGTACTTC.

The rearrangement uses TRBV11-3 and TRBJ2-2; perhaps TRBD2 as D (5 bases). V dropped 5 bases and J dropped 0 bases, with 7 bases sitting between them. This CDR3 region has 14 residues. From germline, CDR1 is SGHNT and CDR2 YENEEA. The CDR3 region has the DNA TGTGCCAGCAGCCCCGGGACGAACACCGGGGAGCTGTTTTTT. This translates into CASSPGTNTGELFF.

V gene TRBV9 combines with J gene TRBJ2-1, with 9 bases that match TRBD2. This CDR3 contains 18 residues. J was trimmed by 7 bases and V by 0 bases; bases with no gene match: 14. Germline values: CDR1 SGDLS, CDR2 YYNGEE. The CDR3 loop reads CASSVGPGSSGIRNEQFF. For the CDR3, the DNA is TGTGCCAGCAGCGTAGGGCCTGGCTCTAGCGGGATCCGGAATGAGCAGTTCTTC.

The chain links TRBV27 to TRBJ2-7; D perhaps matches TRBD2 (5 bases). CDR1 is MNHEY, CDR2 SMNVEV, per germline (reference sequence). The V end lost 3 bases, the J end lost 1 base, and 16 bases lay between the germline ends. The CDR3 has 16 residues. The CDR3 nucleotides are TGTGCCAGCAGTTTCTCCGCACTAGTGGTATCCTACGAGCAGTACTTC. The encoded protein is CASSFSALVVSYEQYF.

The chain uses TRBV7-6 and TRBJ1-1, with D unclear. The CDR3 loop spans 11 amino acids. The germline V gene has CDR1 SGHVS and CDR2 FNYEAQ. The V and J ends lost 3 bases and 11 bases respectively, with 10 bases between them. Written as DNA, the CDR3 is TGTGCCAGCAGCTTTTCAGTGAAGGCTTTCTTT. Protein: CASSFSVKAFF.

This clone was seen only a few times. The chain uses TRBV19 and TRBJ1-2; D might be TRBD1 (6 bases). The CDR3 is made up of 13 amino acids. The germline V gene has CDR1 LNHDA and CDR2 SQIVND (reference sequence). V was cut by 7 bases and J by 2 bases, with 11 bases left in between. The DNA of the CDR3 is TGTGCCAGTAATGTGGGACACAACTATGGCTACACCTTC. It codes for CASNVGHNYGYTF.

The J gene is TRBJ1-2, the V gene TRBV4-3; possible D gene TRBD1, 5 bases. V lost 1 base, J lost 8 bases, and 20 bases lay in between. The CDR3 runs 16 residues. The germline CDR1 and CDR2 sequences are LGHNA and YSLEER. Here the CDR3 reads CASSQVSGDSSRGYTF. The CDR3 nucleotides are TGCGCCAGCAGCCAAGTCAGTGGGGACTCGTCTCGGGGCTACACCTTC.

V gene TRBV21-1 combines with J gene TRBJ2-1; TRBD2, the table's D call, was not compared with the DNA. TRBV21-1 is termed a pseudogene. This CDR3 region has 16 residues. CDR3 DNA sequence: TGTGCCAGCAGCAAGCCCGGACTAGTCCCCTACAATGAGCAGTTCTTC. Its protein is CASSKPGLVPYNEQFF.